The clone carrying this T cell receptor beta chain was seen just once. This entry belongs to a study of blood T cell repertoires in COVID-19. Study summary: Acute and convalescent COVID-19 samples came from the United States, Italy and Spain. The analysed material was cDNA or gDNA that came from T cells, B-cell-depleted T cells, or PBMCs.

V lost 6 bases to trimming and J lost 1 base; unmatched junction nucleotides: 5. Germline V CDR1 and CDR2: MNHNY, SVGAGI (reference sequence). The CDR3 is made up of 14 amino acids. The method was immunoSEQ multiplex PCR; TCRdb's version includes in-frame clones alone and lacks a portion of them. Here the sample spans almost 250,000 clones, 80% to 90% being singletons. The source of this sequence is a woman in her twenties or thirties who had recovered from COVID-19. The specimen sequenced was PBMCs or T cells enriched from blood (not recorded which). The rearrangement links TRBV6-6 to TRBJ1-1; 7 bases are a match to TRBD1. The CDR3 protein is CASSEYRGNTEAFF. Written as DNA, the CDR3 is TGTGCCAGCAGCGAATACAGGGGGAACACTGAAGCTTTCTTT.